This passage covers 12 T cell receptor beta chains from one sample sequenced in a study of post-analysis software for immune sequencing data (dated by TCRdb to between 2015 and 2017). Results the study describes overall, beyond this receptor: Patients showed significantly higher frequencies than controls for 4 or 5 TRBV segments, among them TRBV5-6, TRBV5-1 and TRBV20-1.

Libraries were prepared through PCR. The data were produced on an Illumina HiSeq 2500. To reduce PCR and sequencing biases, unique molecular identifiers were incorporated into the TCR beta cDNA libraries. The public sequencing data were trimmed at Q25 with fastp and processed into clonotypes with MiXCR by TCRdb, which kept only in-frame beta chains. Each CDR3 protein appears once, grouped with its most common genes and DNA. The sample records approximately 690,000 distinct CDR3 sequences, approximately 60% of which are singletons. The ten largest clones capture about 10% of the sample. What these receptors recognize is not known. Sequencing used blood. The receptors here all came from a girl aged 2-10 years with multiple sclerosis.

V is TRBV4-1 and J is TRBJ2-3; TRBD2 matches at 7 bases. CDR3 size: 15 residues. The germline gives CDR1 MGHRA, CDR2 YSYEKL. After removal of 1 base from V and 3 bases from J, the junction contained 4 bases not matched to a gene. The CDR3 here is CASSQAGGGTDTQYF. The CDR3 region has the DNA TGCGCCAGCAGCCAAGCTGGGGGAGGGACAGATACGCAGTATTTT.

This chain joins TRBV3-1 and TRBJ2-4; D ambiguous. V lost 2 bases and J 0 bases, leaving 11 bases between the germline ends. Germline CDR1 and CDR2: LGHDT and YNNKEL (reference sequence). The CDR3 consists of 16 residues. In DNA, the CDR3 is TGTGCCAGCAGCCAAAGGTCCCAGCTAGCCAAAAACATTCAGTACTTC. Translating gives CASSQRSQLAKNIQYF.

Concerning this clonotype itself: Germline is not matched at one junction end, which may reflect a read error. The chain links TRBV11-1 to TRBJ2-7; D may be TRBD1 (5 bases). Germline V gene sequence: CDR1 SGHAT, CDR2 FQDESV (reference sequence). This CDR3 spans 15 amino acids. The CDR3: CAGSWTLSSSYEQYF. The CDR3, as DNA: TGTGCCGGCAGCTGGACACTCTCGAGCTCCTACGAGCAGTACTTC.

This chain links TRBV7-9 with TRBJ2-3; TRBD2 matches 13 bases. V dropped 4 bases and J dropped 0; count of bases not matched to a gene: 7. The germline gives CDR1 SEHNR, CDR2 FQNEAQ (reference sequence). The CDR3 spans 18 residues. CDR3 nucleotides: TGTGCCAGCAGCTCGACTAGCGGGAGGCCCTCTAGCACAGATACGCAGTATTTT. It codes for CASSSTSGRPSSTDTQYF.

V usage is TRBV5-5 and J usage is TRBJ2-1; no firm D call. Germline lookup yields CDR1 SGHKS and CDR2 YYEKEE (reference sequence). This CDR3 spans 13 amino acids. The V gene lost 2 bases and the J gene lost 6 bases, with 9 bases spanning the gap. CDR3 DNA: TGTGCCAGCAGCTTTGACCCGCTCAATGAGCAGTTCTTC. Its protein is CASSFDPLNEQFF. Variable domain in full (rest from reference TRBV5-5 and TRBJ2-1): DAGVTQSPTHLIKTRGQQVTLRCSPISGHKSVSWYQQVLGQGPQFIFQYYEKEERGRGNFPDRFSARQFPNYSSELNVNALLLGDSALYLCASSFDPLNEQFFGPGTRLTVL.

This sequence joins TRBV7-9 and TRBJ2-5; D unresolved. The J call may be mistaken, given a closer DNA end match to TRBJ2-7. Germline-derived CDR1 and CDR2 are SEHNR and FQNEAQ (reference sequence). The CDR3 covers 13 residues. CDR3 residues: CASSLAWSNEQYF. The CDR3 DNA reads TGTGCCAGCAGCTTAGCTTGGTCCAACGAGCAGTACTTC.

This sequence joins TRBV5-1 and TRBJ2-5; TRBD1 matches at 9 bases. The ends lost 0 bases at V and 5 bases at J; junction bases unmatched: 5. CDR3 size: 15 residues. Germline-derived CDR1 and CDR2 are SGHRS and YFSETQ. CDR3 protein: CASSLETGGRETQYF. CDR3 DNA: TGCGCCAGCAGCTTGGAGACAGGGGGTAGGGAGACCCAGTACTTC.

This clonotype was observed a few times. The chain carries TRBV25-1 and TRBJ2-5, with TRBD2 matching over 11 bases. Matching the DNA end better, TRBJ2-7 makes the J call doubtful. This CDR3 comprises 15 residues. Germline values: CDR1 MGHDK, CDR2 SYGVNS. CDR3 region: CASSAFSGRAFEQYF. In DNA, the CDR3 is TGTGCCAGCAGTGCCTTTAGCGGGAGGGCGTTCGAGCAGTACTTC.

The table lists this clonotype with a count of one. The rearrangement links TRBV30 to TRBJ1-2, with D hard to call. Germline V gene data show CDR1 as GTSNPN and CDR2 as SVGIG (reference sequence). Trimming pared 1 base from V and 0 bases from J, leaving 12 bases between. CDR3 length: 15 residues. The chain's CDR3 is CAWSGKVLANYGYTF. CDR3 nucleotide sequence: TGTGCCTGGAGTGGCAAAGTTCTAGCTAACTATGGCTACACCTTC.

As for this clonotype: A read error may produce the germline difference seen at one junction end. The chain recombines TRBV20-1 with TRBJ1-2; TRBD1 might be the D (5 bases). Per the germline V gene, CDR1 is DFQATT and CDR2 is SNEGSKA (reference sequence). The CDR3 sequence is 12 residues long. The CDR3: CSAGEPSGGYTF. CDR3 sequence (DNA): TGCAGTGCTGGAGAACCTTCAGGGGGCTACACCTTC.

The gene calls are TRBV20-1 and TRBJ1-1; D possibly corresponds to TRBD1 (5 bases). CDR1 and CDR2 from the germline V gene are DFQATT and SNEGSKA (reference sequence). V was trimmed by 1 base and J by 6 bases, leaving 15 bases between them. This CDR3 contains 14 residues. The CDR3 DNA sequence: TGCAGTGCTAGAGGGGGCGGCCGGGGCGCTGAAGCTTTCTTT. The encoded protein is CSARGGGRGAEAFF.

This chain connects TRBV12-3 or TRBV12-4 to TRBJ1-1; D call uncertain. With 4 bases removed from V and 0 bases from J, the gap between germline ends came to 9 bases. The length of the CDR3 is 14 residues. The CDR3 reads CASSSPDLNTEAFF. The CDR3 coding sequence is TGTGCCAGCAGTTCACCGGATCTGAACACTGAAGCTTTCTTT.